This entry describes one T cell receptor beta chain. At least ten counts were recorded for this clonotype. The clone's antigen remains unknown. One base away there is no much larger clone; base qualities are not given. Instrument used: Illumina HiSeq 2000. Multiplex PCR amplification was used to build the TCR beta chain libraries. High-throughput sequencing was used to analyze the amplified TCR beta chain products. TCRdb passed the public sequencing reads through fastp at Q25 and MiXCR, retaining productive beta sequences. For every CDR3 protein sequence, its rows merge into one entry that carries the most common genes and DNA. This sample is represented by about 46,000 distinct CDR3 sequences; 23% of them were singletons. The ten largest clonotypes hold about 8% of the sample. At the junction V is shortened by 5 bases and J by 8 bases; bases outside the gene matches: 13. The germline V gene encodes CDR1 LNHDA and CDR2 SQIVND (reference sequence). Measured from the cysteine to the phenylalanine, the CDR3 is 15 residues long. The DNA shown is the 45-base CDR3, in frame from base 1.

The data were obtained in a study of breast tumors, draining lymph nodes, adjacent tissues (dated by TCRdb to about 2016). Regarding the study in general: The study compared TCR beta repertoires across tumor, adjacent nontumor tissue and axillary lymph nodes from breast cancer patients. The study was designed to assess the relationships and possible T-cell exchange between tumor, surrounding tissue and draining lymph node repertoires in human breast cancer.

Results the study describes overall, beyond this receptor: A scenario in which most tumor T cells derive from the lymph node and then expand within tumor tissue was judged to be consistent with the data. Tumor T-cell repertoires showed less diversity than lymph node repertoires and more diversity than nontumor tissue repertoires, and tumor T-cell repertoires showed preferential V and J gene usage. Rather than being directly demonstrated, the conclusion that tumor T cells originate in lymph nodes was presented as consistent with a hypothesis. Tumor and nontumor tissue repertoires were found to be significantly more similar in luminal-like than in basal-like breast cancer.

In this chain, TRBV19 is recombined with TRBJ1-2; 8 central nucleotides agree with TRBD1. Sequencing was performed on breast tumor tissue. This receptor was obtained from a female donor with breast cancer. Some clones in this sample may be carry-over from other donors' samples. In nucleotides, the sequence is TGTGCCAGTAGTTCGGCCGGGACAGGCCTTTGGGGCTACACCTTC. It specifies CASSSAGTGLWGYTF.